Following are 4 T cell receptor beta chains from one sample sequenced in a study of T cells in Graves' hyperthyroidism and ophthalmopathy. Amplified regions were TCR beta CDR3 sequences from RNA transcripts. HTBI primers were employed in a first-round RT-PCR of the TCR CDR3. TCRdb called the multiplex PCR reads again in MiXCR, with one record for every CDR3 protein. The sample holds about 290,000 distinct CDR3 sequences, approximately 13% seen once. Input material: blood. All receptors derive from a woman aged 40 to 55 with Graves' hyperthyroidism.

Ten or more counts support this clonotype. This sequence joins TRBV30 and TRBJ2-5; D not certain. CDR3 size: 15 residues. Germline-derived CDR1 and CDR2 are GTSNPN and SVGIG (reference sequence). The V end lost 4 bases, the J end lost 2 bases, and 17 bases lay between the germline ends. CDR3 coding DNA: TGTGCCTGGAAGACTCCCAGCCTGCCTCAAGAGACCCAGTACTTC. This gives the protein CAWKTPSLPQETQYF.

This clonotype was counted only a few times. The V and J genes are TRBV7-8 and TRBJ1-3; unclear D gene. CDR1 is SGHVS, CDR2 FQNEAQ, per germline. This CDR3 spans 15 amino acids. V shed 0 bases and J shed 8 bases, with 14 bases lying between them. In DNA, the CDR3 is TGTGCCAGCAGCTTAGCAGTGGACGTAGGGTACACCATATATTTT. Translated, it gives CASSLAVDVGYTIYF.

The V and J genes are TRBV20-1 and TRBJ2-7; TRBD2 is a possible D gene (6 bases). The germline V gene has CDR1 DFQATT and CDR2 SNEGSKA (reference sequence). This CDR3 is 15 amino acids long. Trimming left V 2 bases short and J 5 bases short, with 19 bases between. CDR3 amino acids: CSARPPGGGPHEQYF. CDR3 DNA sequence: TGCAGTGCTAGACCTCCAGGTGGAGGGCCCCACGAGCAGTACTTC.

There are a few counts of this clonotype. This rearrangement joins TRBV4-1 to TRBJ1-1; 9 nucleotides align to TRBD1. The V and J ends lost 3 bases and 1 base, in that order; junction bases with no gene match: 3. This CDR3 has 15 residues. The germline gives CDR1 MGHRA, CDR2 YSYEKL. CDR3 nucleotides: TGCGCCAGCAGCCAGAACAGGGGGCCGAACACTGAAGCTTTCTTT. It yields the protein CASSQNRGPNTEAFF.